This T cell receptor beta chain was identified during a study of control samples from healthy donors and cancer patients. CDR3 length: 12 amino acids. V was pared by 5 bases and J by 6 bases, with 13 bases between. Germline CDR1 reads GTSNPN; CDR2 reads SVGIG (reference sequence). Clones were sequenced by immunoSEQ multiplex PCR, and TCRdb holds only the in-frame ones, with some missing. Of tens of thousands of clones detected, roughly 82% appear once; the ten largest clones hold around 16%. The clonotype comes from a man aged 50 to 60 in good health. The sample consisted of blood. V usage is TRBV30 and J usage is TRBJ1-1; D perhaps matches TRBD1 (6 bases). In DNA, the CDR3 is TGTGCCTGGCGGGGGGCCTGGTCTGAAGCTTTCTTT. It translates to CAWRGAWSEAFF.